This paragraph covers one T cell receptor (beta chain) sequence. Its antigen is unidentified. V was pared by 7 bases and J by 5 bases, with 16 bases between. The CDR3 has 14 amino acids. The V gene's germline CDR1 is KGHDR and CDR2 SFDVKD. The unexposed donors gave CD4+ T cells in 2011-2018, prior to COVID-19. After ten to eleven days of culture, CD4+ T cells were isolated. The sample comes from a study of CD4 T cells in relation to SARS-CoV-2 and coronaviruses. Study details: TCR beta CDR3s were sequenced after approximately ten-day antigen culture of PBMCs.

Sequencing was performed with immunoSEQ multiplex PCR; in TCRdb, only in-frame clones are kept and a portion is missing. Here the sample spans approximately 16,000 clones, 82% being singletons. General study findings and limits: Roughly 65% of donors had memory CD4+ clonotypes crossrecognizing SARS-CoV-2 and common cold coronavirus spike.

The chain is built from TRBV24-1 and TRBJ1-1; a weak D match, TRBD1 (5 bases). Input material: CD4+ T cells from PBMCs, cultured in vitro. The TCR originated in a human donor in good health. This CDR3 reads CATRGGRGSTEAFF. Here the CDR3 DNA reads TGTGCCACCAGGGGGGGACGAGGTAGTACTGAAGCTTTCTTT.